Below, 15 T cell receptor beta chains from the same sample are listed, as sequenced in a study of T cell responses to AZD1222 COVID-19 vaccine. This table comes from immunoSEQ multiplex PCR, and its TCRdb copy is limited to in-frame clones, with some not included. The sample records 150,000 to 250,000 clones, more than 85% being singletons. Specimen: peripheral blood, collected 28 days after the second AZD1222 dose. These receptors came from an adult who received the AZD1222 COVID-19 vaccine.

V gene TRBV9 combines with J gene TRBJ2-7; the match to TRBD2 covers 9 bases. V was pared by 4 bases and J by 3 bases, with 8 bases of the junction left unmatched. Germline assignment: CDR1 SGDLS and CDR2 YYNGEE. The CDR3 runs to 15 residues. The CDR3 sequence: CASSSEREASYEQYF. DNA of the CDR3: TGTGCCAGCAGCTCAGAGCGGGAGGCCAGCTACGAGCAGTACTTC.

This clone was detected once. V is TRBV28 and J is TRBJ1-5; D gene unclear. V lost 6 bases and J lost 1, with 10 bases in between. Germline V CDR1 and CDR2: MDHEN, SYDVKM. This CDR3 region has 14 residues. The CDR3 nucleotides are TGTGCCAGCAGGGTATGGGAGAGCAATCAGCCCCAGCATTTT. This codes for CASRVWESNQPQHF.

This clone is a singleton in its sample. This CDR3 is CASSIDPGLNTIYF. The DNA for the CDR3 is TGTGCCAGCAGCATCGACCCGGGACTAAACACCATATATTTT. The chain employs TRBV11-2 and TRBJ1-3, with TRBD1 as a possible D gene (5 bases). This CDR3 region has 14 residues. Germline V lookup: CDR1 SGHAT, CDR2 FQNNGV. The V end was cut by 5 bases, the J end by 6 bases, with 14 bases between.

The V call is TRBV7-8, the J call TRBJ1-5; TRBD1 aligns across 8 bases. The CDR3 totals 16 residues. The ends lost 0 bases at V and 7 bases at J; junction bases unmatched: 8. Germline V gene data show CDR1 as SGHVS and CDR2 as FQNEAQ. CDR3 sequence: CASSLAATGVAQPQHF. The CDR3 nucleotides are TGTGCCAGCAGCTTAGCGGCGACAGGGGTGGCGCAGCCCCAGCATTTT.

The chain is built from TRBV9 and TRBJ2-1; TRBD2 aligns across 12 bases. Germline V gene data show CDR1 as SGDLS and CDR2 as YYNGEE. The ends lost 4 bases at V and 7 bases at J; junction bases unmatched: 3. CDR3 length: 14 residues. The chain's CDR3 is CASSLGLAGNEQFF. Here the CDR3 DNA reads TGTGCCAGCAGCCTTGGACTAGCGGGAAATGAGCAGTTCTTC. Drawing the rest from reference TRBV9 and TRBJ2-1, the complete variable domain is DSGVTQTPKHLITATGQRVTLRCSPRSGDLSVYWYQQSLDQGLQFLIQYYNGEERAKGNILERFSAQQFPDLHSELNLSSLELGDSALYFCASSLGLAGNEQFFGPGTRLTVL.

This chain connects TRBV6-6 to TRBJ2-1; perhaps TRBD1 as D (5 bases). This CDR3 has 12 amino acids. In germline, CDR1 is MNHNY, CDR2 SVGAGI (reference sequence). V was clipped by 4 bases and J by 8 bases, with 9 bases between them. CDR3: CASSSTRDEQFF. The CDR3 coding sequence is TGTGCCAGCAGTTCAACCAGGGATGAGCAGTTCTTC.

The V call is TRBV6-2 or TRBV6-3, the J call TRBJ2-7; no reliable D call. V was pared by 4 bases and J by 5 bases, with 6 bases between. This CDR3 is built from 11 residues. Germline-derived CDR1 and CDR2 are MNHEY and SVGEGT. The CDR3, as DNA: TGTGCCAGCAGTTGGGTCCACGAGCAGTACTTC. Protein: CASSWVHEQYF.

The chain employs TRBV20-1 and TRBJ2-1, with no clear D. The CDR3 covers 11 residues. V was clipped by 7 bases and J by 3 bases, with 7 bases between them. Germline lookup yields CDR1 DFQATT and CDR2 SNEGSKA (reference sequence). The CDR3, as DNA: TGCAGTGTTCAGCTCTACAATGAGCAGTTCTTC. This gives the protein CSVQLYNEQFF.

The CDR3 DNA follows: TGTGCCACCAGTGATTTGGACCGCCGAAGAAATTCACCCCTCCACTTT. Its protein is CATSDLDRRRNSPLHF. J is TRBJ1-6 and V is TRBV24-1; unclear D gene. Germline-derived CDR1 and CDR2 are KGHDR and SFDVKD. V lost 0 bases and J 7 bases, leaving 12 bases between the germline ends. This CDR3 contains 16 residues.

This clone is a singleton in its sample. The V and J genes are TRBV9 and TRBJ2-2; maybe TRBD2 (5 bases). The germline CDR1 and CDR2 sequences are SGDLS and YYNGEE. Trimming stripped 3 bases from V and 2 bases from J, with 14 bases between. The CDR3 is 16 amino acids. The CDR3 nucleotides are TGTGCCAGCAGCGCGCGAGCGGCCGTAAACACCGGGGAGCTGTTTTTT. It specifies CASSARAAVNTGELFF.

The rearrangement links TRBV6-1 to TRBJ2-7; D is perhaps TRBD1 or TRBD2 (5 bases each). The CDR3 is 15 residues long. Germline CDR1 and CDR2: MNHNS and SASEGT. Trimming took off 3 bases at V and 0 bases at J, with 12 bases between the two ends. The CDR3 reads CASSEAGTDSYEQYF. The CDR3, as DNA: TGTGCCAGCAGTGAGGCCGGGACGGACTCCTACGAGCAGTACTTC.

This clone was picked up one time. This chain connects TRBV28 to TRBJ2-5; possibly TRBD1 or TRBD2 for D (5 bases each). The CDR3 sequence is 14 residues long. CDR1 and CDR2 from the germline V gene are MDHEN and SYDVKM. V was pared by 8 bases and J by 5 bases, with 18 bases between. The CDR3 region has the DNA TGTGCCAGCTCCACCAGGGCTGAGGGGGAGACCCAGTACTTC. It translates to CASSTRAEGETQYF.

The chain uses TRBV7-3 and TRBJ2-1; 7 bases align to TRBD2. V gave up 4 bases and J gave up 1 base; unmatched junction bases: 10. This CDR3 contains 17 residues. CDR1 is SGHTA and CDR2 is FQGTGA in the germline V gene. CDR3 in amino acids: CASSSALTSMSYNEQFF. The CDR3 region has the DNA TGTGCCAGCAGCTCCGCGTTGACTAGCATGTCCTACAATGAGCAGTTCTTC.

The rearrangement uses TRBV2 and TRBJ2-7; 7 bases line up with TRBD1. The CDR3 contains 15 residues. Germline CDR1 and CDR2: SNHLY and FYNNEI. Trimming cost V 0 bases and J 5 bases; bases outside gene matches: 7. The CDR3 loop is CASSEALRTGDEQYF. For the CDR3, the DNA is TGTGCCAGCAGTGAAGCGCTTCGAACAGGGGACGAGCAGTACTTC.

This CDR3 reads CAISGRTSVQETQYF. The CDR3 DNA reads TGTGCCATCAGTGGAAGGACTAGCGTTCAAGAGACCCAGTACTTC. The rearrangement uses TRBV10-3 and TRBJ2-5, with 9 nucleotides matching TRBD2. The CDR3 runs 15 residues. Germline assignment: CDR1 ENHRY and CDR2 SYGVKD. Unmatched junction bases numbered 5, after V lost 4 bases and J lost 2 bases.